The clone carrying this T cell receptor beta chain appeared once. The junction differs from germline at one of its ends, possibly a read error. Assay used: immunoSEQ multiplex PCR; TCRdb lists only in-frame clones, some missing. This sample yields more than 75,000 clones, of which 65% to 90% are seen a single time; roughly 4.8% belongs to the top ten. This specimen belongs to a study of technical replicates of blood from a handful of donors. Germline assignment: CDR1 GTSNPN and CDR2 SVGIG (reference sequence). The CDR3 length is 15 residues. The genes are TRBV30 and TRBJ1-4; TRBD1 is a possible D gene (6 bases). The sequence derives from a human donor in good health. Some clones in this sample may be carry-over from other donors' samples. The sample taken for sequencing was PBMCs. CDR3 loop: CAWSQGIATNEKLLF. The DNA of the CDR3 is TGTGCCTGGAGCCAGGGGATAGCAACTAATGAAAAACTGCTTTTT.